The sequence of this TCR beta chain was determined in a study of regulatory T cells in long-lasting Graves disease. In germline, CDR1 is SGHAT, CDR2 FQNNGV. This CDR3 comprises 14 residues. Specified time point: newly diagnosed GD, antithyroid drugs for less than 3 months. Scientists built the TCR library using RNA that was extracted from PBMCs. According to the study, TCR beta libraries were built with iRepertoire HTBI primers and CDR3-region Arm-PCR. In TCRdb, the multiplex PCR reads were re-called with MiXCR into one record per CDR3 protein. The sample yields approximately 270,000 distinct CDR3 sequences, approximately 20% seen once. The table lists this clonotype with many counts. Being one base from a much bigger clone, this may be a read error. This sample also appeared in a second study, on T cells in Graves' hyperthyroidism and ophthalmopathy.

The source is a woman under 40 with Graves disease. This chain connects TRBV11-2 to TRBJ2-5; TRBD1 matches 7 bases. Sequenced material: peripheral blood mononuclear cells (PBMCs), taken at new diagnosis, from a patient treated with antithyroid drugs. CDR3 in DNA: TGTACCAGCAGCTCCGGACAGGTCCAAGAGACCCAGTACTTC. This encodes CTSSSGQVQETQYF. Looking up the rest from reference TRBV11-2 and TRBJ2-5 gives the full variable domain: EAGVAQSPRYKIIEKRQSVAFWCNPISGHATLYWYQQILGQGPKLLIQFQNNGVVDDSQLPKDRFSAERLKGVDSTLKIQPAKLEDSAVYLCTSSSGQVQETQYFGPGTRLLVL.